This TCR beta chain originates from a study of blood T cell repertoires in COVID-19. Looking at the study overall: Samples taken during acute and convalescent COVID-19 were collected in the United States, Italy and Spain. From T cells, B-cell-depleted T cells, or PBMCs came the material, which was cDNA or gDNA.

Germline V gene sequence: CDR1 LNHDA, CDR2 SQIVND (reference sequence). Germline trimming cut 4 bases from V and 4 bases from J; bases unmatched to any gene: 8. This CDR3 has 16 residues. Authors' data handling: By means of reference gene primer amplification, nucleated cell counts were estimated. Here immunoSEQ multiplex PCR was the method, and the copy in TCRdb shows in-frame clones only, minus some. From that table come the V and J calls and clone size; the DNA was used to work out D and trimming. This table holds about 160,000 clones, around 86% found once. In this sample, this clone turned up a few times. Enrolled during active infection, Seattle patients were then followed longitudinally.

The specimen sequenced was peripheral blood. This chain connects TRBV19 to TRBJ1-2; 11 bases fit TRBD1. This TCR was recovered from a man aged 55 to 70 with COVID-19, enrolled during active disease. CDR3 coding DNA: TGTGCCAGTAGTACTGCCGGGACAGGGGGGGTCTATGGCTACACCTTC. Translating it yields CASSTAGTGGVYGYTF.